The next 32 T cell receptor beta chains were all read from a single sample in a study of vaccination and CD4 T cells after COVID-19. Cultured CD4+ T-cell DNA underwent Oncomine TCR Beta short-read sequencing. Using its own MiXCR run on the PCR reads, TCRdb lists one record per CDR3 protein. The top ten clones hold about 15% of a sample with around 17,000 distinct CDR3 sequences, roughly three quarters of them seen once. These TCRs are of unknown antigen specificity. Treatment noted: roughly 10-day PBMC culture with coronavirus spike peptide pools or control peptides (ViraFEST assay). Sequencing used CD4+ T cells from blood, cultured in vitro. Receptor source: a human donor who had recovered from COVID-19.

The rearrangement links TRBV20-1 to TRBJ1-3; unclear D gene. V lost 0 bases to trimming and J lost 1 base, with 7 bases between them. The CDR3 has 14 residues. CDR1 DFQATT and CDR2 SNEGSKA come from the germline V gene (reference sequence). CDR3 sequence: CSARDRASGNTIYF. CDR3 sequence (DNA): TGCAGTGCTAGAGATAGAGCATCTGGAAACACCATATATTTT.

The genes are TRBV7-9 and TRBJ1-1; unclear D gene. Germline lookup yields CDR1 SEHNR and CDR2 FQNEAQ (reference sequence). V dropped 3 bases and J dropped 0 bases, with 8 bases sitting between them. The CDR3 covers 14 residues. This CDR3 is CASSFRDMNTEAFF. CDR3 DNA sequence: TGTGCCAGCAGCTTTAGAGACATGAACACTGAAGCTTTCTTT.

V gene TRBV11-2 combines with J gene TRBJ2-3, with D possibly being TRBD1 (6 bases). Germline V CDR1 and CDR2: SGHAT, FQNNGV. This CDR3 spans 16 amino acids. V lost 4 bases, J lost 7 bases, and 21 bases lay in between. CDR3 in DNA: TGTGCCAGCAGCTCTAGCCGGGACACCCTCCCAAATACGCAGTATTTT. Protein product: CASSSSRDTLPNTQYF.

CDR3 in amino acids: CASSPRPVGYEQYF. DNA of the CDR3: TGTGCCAGCAGCCCCCGGCCGGTAGGATACGAGCAGTACTTC. V is TRBV6-1 and J is TRBJ2-7; unclear D gene. V was pared by 6 bases and J by 4 bases, with 16 bases between. CDR3 length: 14 residues. Per the germline V gene, CDR1 is MNHNS and CDR2 is SASEGT.

The CDR3 bases are TGTGCCAGCGGACAGGGTATTAAGCAGACCCAGTACTTC. Its translation is CASGQGIKQTQYF. The chain recombines TRBV6-1 with TRBJ2-5; 8 nucleotides match TRBD1. The germline V gene encodes CDR1 MNHNS and CDR2 SASEGT. The CDR3 loop spans 13 amino acids. V shed 8 bases and J 6 bases; nucleotides not matched to a gene: 8.

The rearrangement links TRBV6-1 to TRBJ2-7; 16 nucleotides match TRBD2. In germline, CDR1 is MNHNS, CDR2 SASEGT. Trimming took 5 bases from V and 7 from J; bases not matched to a gene: 14. The CDR3 is 18 amino acids. CDR3: CASSTTGTSGGARREQYF. The CDR3, as DNA: TGTGCCAGCAGTACCACCGGGACTAGCGGGGGGGCCAGGAGGGAGCAGTACTTC.

V and J are TRBV20-1 and TRBJ1-3; maybe TRBD1 (5 bases). This CDR3 has 14 residues. Trimming removed 0 bases from V and 4 bases from J, with 10 bases in between. CDR1 and CDR2 (germline): DFQATT, SNEGSKA (reference sequence). The CDR3 DNA sequence: TGCAGTGCTAGAGATCCCAGGGCCGGAAACACCATATATTTT. The encoded protein is CSARDPRAGNTIYF.

The chain has TRBV12-5 and TRBJ2-7; D is unresolved. The length of the CDR3 is 11 residues. CDR1 is LGHNT and CDR2 is FRNRAP in the germline V gene. Trimming removed 5 bases at V and 7 bases at J, with 9 bases between. The CDR3 coding sequence is TGTGCTAGTGGTCCAATTTATGAGCAGTACTTC. It is translated as CASGPIYEQYF.

The chain recombines TRBV7-6 with TRBJ2-3, with 7 positions matching TRBD1. The CDR3 contains 15 residues. The V and J ends lost 5 bases and 0 bases, in that order; junction bases with no gene match: 5. CDR1 is SGHVS, CDR2 FNYEAQ, per germline. CDR3 protein: CASSPTGASTDTQYF. The CDR3 nucleotides are TGTGCCAGCAGCCCTACAGGGGCCAGCACAGATACGCAGTATTTT.

The chain has TRBV12-3 or TRBV12-4 and TRBJ2-3; 9 bases map to TRBD1. V dropped 5 bases and J dropped 6; count of bases not matched to a gene: 6. This CDR3 comprises 14 residues. CDR3 sequence (DNA): TGTGCCAGCAGTGGACAGGGGTGGACGGATACGCAGTATTTT. Encoded protein: CASSGQGWTDTQYF.

This clonotype showed up just a few times. The V gene is TRBV20-1, the J gene TRBJ2-5; 7 positions match TRBD1. CDR1 is DFQATT and CDR2 is SNEGSKA in the germline V gene (reference sequence). This CDR3 has 14 residues. Unmatched junction bases numbered 6, after V lost 0 bases and J lost 5 bases. Here the CDR3 DNA reads TGCAGTGCTAGAGATCAGACAGGGCCTGAGACCCAGTACTTC. This encodes CSARDQTGPETQYF.

This clonotype was observed once. The rearrangement links TRBV20-1 to TRBJ1-6, with 10 nucleotides matching TRBD1. CDR1 is DFQATT, CDR2 SNEGSKA, per germline (reference sequence). This CDR3 region has 16 residues. V was clipped by 0 bases and J by 8 bases; unmatched bases: 7. The CDR3 DNA sequence: TGCAGTGCTAGAGATCGGGGGGGGACAGGGGATTCACCCCTCCACTTT. Translation gives CSARDRGGTGDSPLHF.

This chain links TRBV28 with TRBJ1-1, with D possibly TRBD1 on 5 matching bases. Germline-derived CDR1 and CDR2 are MDHEN and SYDVKM. This CDR3 comprises 13 residues. Trimming removed 3 bases at V and 6 bases at J, with 11 bases between. CDR3 sequence reads: CASSFAGGAEAFF. The CDR3 DNA reads TGTGCCAGCAGTTTCGCGGGAGGGGCTGAAGCTTTCTTT.

The gene calls are TRBV20-1 and TRBJ2-3; the match to TRBD2 covers 11 bases. Germline CDR1 DFQATT, CDR2 SNEGSKA (reference sequence). The V segment lost 3 bases and the J segment 6 bases; nucleotides outside the gene matches: 14. The CDR3 extends over 17 amino acids. The CDR3 sequence is CSARDQIAGGRADTQYF. For the CDR3, the DNA is TGCAGTGCTAGGGACCAGATAGCGGGGGGGCGTGCTGATACGCAGTATTTT.

The chain carries TRBV27 and TRBJ1-2; D is unclear. Germline V gene sequence: CDR1 MNHEY, CDR2 SMNVEV (reference sequence). This CDR3 is 13 amino acids long. V was cut by 5 bases and J by 5 bases, with 12 bases left in between. The CDR3 spells CASSPDGYYGYTF. CDR3 bases: TGTGCCAGCAGTCCCGACGGGTATTATGGCTACACCTTC.

The chain couples TRBV20-1 to TRBJ1-1; 10 bases align to TRBD1. V lost 7 bases, J lost 3 bases, and 11 bases stayed unmatched. The germline CDR1 and CDR2 sequences are DFQATT and SNEGSKA (reference sequence). The CDR3 is 15 residues long. The CDR3, as DNA: TGCAGTGTTCAGACAGGGGGCGTATCGGACACTGAAGCTTTCTTT. Protein sequence: CSVQTGGVSDTEAFF.

The chain joins TRBV6-1 to TRBJ2-6; D is possibly TRBD1 or TRBD2 (6 bases each). The V end lost 2 bases, the J end lost 0 bases, and 8 bases lay between the germline ends. Germline CDR1 MNHNS, CDR2 SASEGT. The CDR3 has 16 amino acids. CDR3 region: CASSERGRSGANVLTF. The CDR3 nucleotides read TGTGCCAGCAGTGAACGGGGGCGCTCTGGGGCCAACGTCCTGACTTTC.

A few counts support this clonotype. The chain links TRBV2 to TRBJ1-2; the D is unclear. CDR1 SNHLY and CDR2 FYNNEI come from the germline V gene. V was trimmed by 3 bases and J by 0 bases, leaving 14 bases between them. The CDR3 runs to 16 residues. The CDR3 here is CASSDKGSGTNYGYTF. The CDR3, as DNA: TGTGCCAGCAGTGATAAAGGGTCGGGGACTAACTATGGCTACACCTTC.

V and J are TRBV20-1 and TRBJ1-5, with a weak D call TRBD1 (6 bases). Germline V gene data show CDR1 as DFQATT and CDR2 as SNEGSKA (reference sequence). V lost 3 bases and J 4 bases, leaving 13 bases between the germline ends. CDR3 length: 14 residues. The CDR3 sequence is CSASAGDKNQPQHF. The CDR3 DNA sequence: TGCAGTGCTAGTGCAGGGGATAAGAATCAGCCCCAGCATTTT.

The sample holds a few counts of this clonotype. This sequence joins TRBV20-1 and TRBJ2-3; no clear D gene. The CDR3 loop spans 11 amino acids. V dropped 3 bases and J dropped 6 bases, with 7 bases sitting between them. Germline-derived CDR1 and CDR2 are DFQATT and SNEGSKA (reference sequence). CDR3 in amino acids: CSASLRDTQYF. DNA for the CDR3: TGCAGTGCTAGTTTACGGGATACGCAGTATTTT.

In its sample, this clonotype was seen once. The chain links TRBV12-3 or TRBV12-4 to TRBJ2-1, with a tentative D call TRBD1 (5 bases). This CDR3 is 13 amino acids long. The V end was cut by 6 bases, the J end by 5 bases, with 11 bases between. The CDR3: CASSLDSNNEQFF. The CDR3 DNA follows: TGTGCCAGCAGCCTCGACAGCAACAATGAGCAGTTCTTC.

This chain links TRBV11-2 with TRBJ1-2; D gene uncertain. The germline gives CDR1 SGHAT, CDR2 FQNNGV. The germline V and J ends were trimmed by 6 bases and 4 bases, with 12 bases remaining between them. The CDR3 has 13 residues. The CDR3, as DNA: TGTGCCAGCAGGGGTAGCGGGGTCTATGGCTACACCTTC. Amino acids: CASRGSGVYGYTF.

The genes are TRBV7-2 and TRBJ1-2; TRBD1 matches 11 bases. Germline trimming cut 0 bases from V and 8 bases from J; bases unmatched to any gene: 5. Per the germline V gene, CDR1 is SGHTA and CDR2 is FQGNSA. This CDR3 is built from 15 residues. Here the CDR3 reads CASSLAPDRGLGYTF. DNA for the CDR3: TGTGCCAGCAGCTTAGCCCCGGACAGGGGGCTGGGCTACACCTTC.

This rearrangement joins TRBV5-1 to TRBJ1-1; no definite D call. This CDR3 comprises 15 residues. The V end was cut by 0 bases, the J end by 6 bases, with 15 bases between. Germline-derived CDR1 and CDR2 are SGHRS and YFSETQ. DNA of the CDR3: TGCGCCAGCAGCTTGGTGGCTTCCCTCCCGGCTGAAGCTTTCTTT. It codes for CASSLVASLPAEAFF. Full variable domain (remainder filled in from reference TRBV5-1 and TRBJ1-1): KAGVTQTPRYLIKTRGQQVTLSCSPISGHRSVSWYQQTPGQGLQFLFEYFSETQRNKGNFPGRFSGRQFSNSRSEMNVSTLELGDSALYLCASSLVASLPAEAFFGQGTRLTVV.

The chain joins TRBV4-1 to TRBJ2-3; D not certain. The CDR3 totals 12 residues. Germline values: CDR1 MGHRA, CDR2 YSYEKL. V was shortened by 4 bases and J by 4 bases, with 6 bases between the two germline ends. The CDR3 DNA is TGCGCCAGCAGCCGCATAGCAGATACGCAGTATTTT. This gives the protein CASSRIADTQYF.

The chain carries TRBV6-2 or TRBV6-3 and TRBJ2-7; D might be TRBD2 (6 bases). This CDR3 is built from 14 residues. Deletions cut 5 bases from V and 1 base from J, with 12 bases between. Germline CDR1 and CDR2: MNHEY and SVGEGT. CDR3 in amino acids: CASSLGLESYEQYF. CDR3 bases: TGTGCCAGCAGTCTGGGACTTGAATCCTACGAGCAGTACTTC.

The V and J genes are TRBV6-1 and TRBJ1-4; D ambiguous. This CDR3 is built from 13 residues. Trimming pared 4 bases from V and 2 bases from J, leaving 5 bases between. From germline, CDR1 is MNHNS and CDR2 SASEGT. CDR3 bases: TGTGCCAGCAGTGGGCAGACTAATGAAAAACTGTTTTTT. It encodes CASSGQTNEKLFF.

The chain is built from TRBV6-1 and TRBJ1-2, with D possibly matching TRBD1 (6 bases). The CDR3 loop spans 16 amino acids. CDR1 MNHNS and CDR2 SASEGT come from the germline V gene. V was cut by 8 bases and J by 7 bases, with 26 bases left in between. This CDR3 is CASQENRLQGVGGYTF. The DNA for the CDR3 is TGTGCCAGCCAAGAGAATCGGTTACAGGGAGTGGGTGGCTACACCTTC.

V gene TRBV7-9 combines with J gene TRBJ1-1; D gene unclear. V shed 4 bases and J shed 1 base, with 7 bases lying between them. The CDR3 sequence is 13 residues long. Germline assignment: CDR1 SEHNR and CDR2 FQNEAQ (reference sequence). This CDR3 is CASSYDRNTEAFF. The CDR3 DNA sequence: TGTGCCAGCAGCTATGACCGGAACACTGAAGCTTTCTTT.

CDR3 protein: CAWSSGVQNTEAFF. The CDR3 DNA reads as TGTGCCTGGAGTAGCGGGGTCCAAAACACTGAAGCTTTCTTT. The V and J genes are TRBV30 and TRBJ1-1; D gene unclear. This CDR3 is built from 14 residues. Germline loops: CDR1 GTSNPN, CDR2 SVGIG (reference sequence). Trimming stripped 2 bases from V and 2 bases from J, with 12 bases between.

This chain joins TRBV25-1 and TRBJ2-5; tentatively, D is TRBD1 (5 bases). Trimming removed 3 bases from V and 7 bases from J, with 18 bases in between. There are 15 residues in the CDR3. Germline lookup yields CDR1 MGHDK and CDR2 SYGVNS. CDR3 nucleotide sequence: TGTGCCAGCAGTGATGGACAAGGGTTAGGCGGGACCCAGTACTTC. Protein sequence: CASSDGQGLGGTQYF.

The chain is built from TRBV20-1 and TRBJ1-3, with D tentatively TRBD1 (6 bases). Germline V gene data show CDR1 as DFQATT and CDR2 as SNEGSKA (reference sequence). The CDR3 runs 16 residues. Trimming cost V 5 bases and J 0 bases, with 17 bases left between them. The CDR3 DNA reads TGCAGTGCTGAAGACGGACAGAAGAGCTCTGGAAACACCATATATTTT. Amino acids: CSAEDGQKSSGNTIYF.